The 10 T cell receptor beta chains reported below all come from one sample, sequenced in a study of graft-versus-host responses after intestinal transplantation. TCRdb's table, derived via immunoSEQ multiplex PCR, lists solely in-frame clones and lacks some. The sample holds about 120,000 clones, roughly 93% seen once. Their specific antigens are unknown. The source was unstimulated CD4+ T cells sorted from spleen or lymph node cells, collected before intestinal transplant. The receptors derive from a human donor who received an intestinal transplant.

The V call is TRBV18, the J call TRBJ1-2; TRBD1 aligns across 7 bases. Trimming at V came to 3 bases and at J to 8 bases, leaving 12 bases not matched to a gene. Germline values: CDR1 KGHSH, CDR2 LQKENI. This CDR3 region has 15 residues. The CDR3 region is CASSPSTGLLRGYTF. For the CDR3, the DNA is TGTGCCAGCTCACCTTCGACAGGGTTGTTACGAGGCTACACCTTC. Full variable domain (missing parts from reference TRBV18 and TRBJ1-2): NAGVMQNPRHLVRRRGQEARLRCSPMKGHSHVYWYRQLPEEGLKFMVYLQKENIIDESGMPKERFSAEFPKEGPSILRIQQVVRGDSAAYFCASSPSTGLLRGYTFGSGTRLTVV.

This chain uses TRBV12-5 with TRBJ1-1; weak D call: TRBD1 (6 bases). Germline assignment: CDR1 LGHNT and CDR2 FRNRAP. The CDR3 is 14 residues long. V dropped 3 bases and J dropped 4 bases, with 12 bases sitting between them. For the CDR3, the DNA is TGTGCTAGTGGTTTTCGGGGGGCGCGCACTGAAGCTTTCTTT. Protein: CASGFRGARTEAFF.

This sequence joins TRBV2 and TRBJ2-7; possible D gene TRBD2, 5 bases. CDR1 and CDR2 from the germline V gene are SNHLY and FYNNEI. CDR3 length: 17 residues. Trimming pared 3 bases from V and 0 bases from J, leaving 18 bases between. This chain's CDR3 is CASSDLAPSRSSYEQYF. In DNA, the CDR3 is TGTGCCAGCAGTGACCTAGCCCCCAGCCGAAGCTCCTACGAGCAGTACTTC.

The chain has TRBV7-3 and TRBJ2-7, with 7 positions matching TRBD1. This CDR3 has 15 residues. Germline-derived CDR1 and CDR2 are SGHTA and FQGTGA. V was pared by 3 bases and J by 2 bases, with 7 bases of the junction left unmatched. CDR3 sequence: CASSLATGSTYEQYF. In nucleotides, the CDR3 is TGTGCCAGCAGCTTGGCGACAGGGTCGACCTACGAGCAGTACTTC.

The chain carries TRBV21-1 and TRBJ2-7; the listed D gene, TRBD2, was not tested against the DNA. TRBV21-1 is a pseudogene. The CDR3 extends over 18 amino acids. The CDR3 spells CASSKRRGLLTPSYEQYF. CDR3 in DNA: TGTGCCAGCAGCAAAAGGCGGGGCCTCCTGACCCCCTCCTACGAGCAGTACTTC.

As for this clone: This specimen includes other DNA sequences encoding the same CDR3. The chain uses TRBV18 and TRBJ1-1, with 12 bases that match TRBD1. J gave up 4 bases and V 2 bases, and 5 bases lay outside the gene matches. CDR1 and CDR2 from the germline V gene are KGHSH and LQKENI. This CDR3 region has 16 residues. The CDR3 is CASSPWGQGARTEAFF. As DNA, the CDR3 is TGTGCCAGCTCACCATGGGGACAGGGGGCGCGCACTGAAGCTTTCTTT.

For the CDR3, the DNA is TGTGCCAGCAGCCATAGACAGGGTGTAGCCTACGAGCAGTACTTC. Its protein product is CASSHRQGVAYEQYF. The chain joins TRBV6-6 to TRBJ2-7; 7 positions agree with TRBD1. CDR1 and CDR2 from the germline V gene are MNHNY and SVGAGI (reference sequence). V lost 6 bases to trimming and J lost 2 bases; unmatched junction nucleotides: 10. The CDR3 has 15 residues.

The chain carries TRBV29-1 and TRBJ2-5; maybe TRBD2 (6 bases). The CDR3 spans 12 residues. V was shortened by 4 bases and J by 5 bases, with 11 bases between the two germline ends. Germline CDR1 is SQVTM and CDR2 is ANQGSEA. CDR3 region: CSVGEGRETQYF. The DNA of the CDR3 is TGCAGCGTTGGAGAGGGGAGGGAGACCCAGTACTTC.

This sequence joins TRBV6-1 and TRBJ1-2; maybe TRBD1 (5 bases). V lost 5 bases, J lost 0 bases, and 7 bases lay in between. The germline V gene encodes CDR1 MNHNS and CDR2 SASEGT. CDR3 length: 13 amino acids. The CDR3 protein is CASSLTANYGYTF. DNA for the CDR3: TGTGCCAGCAGTTTGACAGCTAACTATGGCTACACCTTC.

The chain has TRBV2 and TRBJ2-2; 11 bases line up with TRBD2. The CDR3 consists of 15 residues. Trimming at V came to 5 bases and at J to 5 bases, leaving 4 bases not matched to a gene. The germline CDR1 and CDR2 sequences are SNHLY and FYNNEI. The CDR3 DNA sequence: TGTGCCAGCAGTCTACGGACTAGCGGGACCGGGGAGCTGTTTTTT. Translation: CASSLRTSGTGELFF.